Listed here are 31 T cell receptor beta chains from one sample, sequenced in a study of T cell repertoires in cytomegalovirus infection. Each CDR3 protein gets one entry after TCRdb re-called the reads with MiXCR. The sample has about 220,000 distinct CDR3 sequences, less than 50% seen once; the top ten hold around 64%. Antigen specificity for these receptors is unknown. The sequenced sample was CD8+ T cells from cultured PBMCs, obtained from culture after CMV antigen stimulation. Receptors were obtained from a human donor in good health (CMV status not recorded). Some clones in this sample may be carry-over from other donors' samples.

The chain recombines TRBV27 with TRBJ2-6; TRBD2 is a possible D gene (6 bases). This CDR3 has 16 residues. Trimming cost V 6 bases and J 1 base, with 13 bases left between them. Looked up from germline, CDR1 is MNHEY and CDR2 is SMNVEV (reference sequence). In DNA, the CDR3 is TGTGCCAGCAGCTGGGGAGGTCGTTCTGGGGCCAACGTCCTGACTTTC. This encodes CASSWGGRSGANVLTF.

This clonotype was counted between two and nine times. The chain combines TRBV4-2 with TRBJ1-1, with D possibly TRBD1 on 6 matching bases. The V end was cut by 0 bases, the J end by 0 bases, with 8 bases between. The CDR3 sequence is 15 residues long. Germline CDR1 is LGHNA and CDR2 is YNFKEQ. CDR3 DNA: TGTGCCAGCAGCCAAGACAGGGGCATGAACACTGAAGCTTTCTTT. Translated: CASSQDRGMNTEAFF.

In this sample, this clonotype turned up a few times. CDR3 DNA: TGTGCCAGCAGTTTATCAAGACAGAATAATTCACCCCTCCACTTT. Protein product: CASSLSRQNNSPLHF. The chain couples TRBV27 to TRBJ1-6, with D perhaps TRBD1 (5 bases). This CDR3 has 15 amino acids. Germline V gene data show CDR1 as MNHEY and CDR2 as SMNVEV (reference sequence). Trimming removed 0 bases from V and 5 bases from J, with 8 bases in between.

In this sample, this clonotype turned up a few times. The V gene is TRBV27, the J gene TRBJ2-5; TRBD2 aligns across 12 bases. The ends lost 3 bases at V and 1 base at J; junction bases unmatched: 9. The CDR3 contains 18 residues. Germline values: CDR1 MNHEY, CDR2 SMNVEV (reference sequence). This CDR3 reads CASSFRPLAGGFQETQYF. The CDR3 DNA reads TGTGCCAGCAGTTTTCGTCCCCTAGCGGGAGGGTTCCAAGAGACCCAGTACTTC.

In this sample, this clonotype turned up a few times. The chain links TRBV7-9 to TRBJ2-7; 10 bases fit TRBD1. CDR1 and CDR2 (germline): SEHNR, FQNEAQ (reference sequence). V trimming: 4 bases; J trimming: 5 bases; junction bases outside the gene matches: 11. The CDR3 sequence is 16 residues long. The CDR3: CASSYNTGDRGHEQYF. The CDR3 nucleotides read TGTGCCAGCAGCTACAATACTGGGGACAGGGGACACGAGCAGTACTTC.

The chain links TRBV10-3 to TRBJ2-1; 7 bases match TRBD1. J gave up 5 bases and V 3 bases, and 7 bases lay outside the gene matches. The CDR3 runs 15 residues. Germline values: CDR1 ENHRY, CDR2 SYGVKD. CDR3 nucleotide sequence: TGTGCCATCAGTGATCCCCGACAGGGAAACAATGAGCAGTTCTTC. Translated, it gives CAISDPRQGNNEQFF.

The chain combines TRBV5-5 with TRBJ2-7; D ambiguous. The CDR3 extends over 14 amino acids. CDR1 is SGHKS and CDR2 is YYEKEE in the germline V gene (reference sequence). V was clipped by 0 bases and J by 0 bases, with 7 bases between them. In DNA, the CDR3 is TGTGCCAGCAGCTTGGCCGCGTTCTCCTACGAGCAGTACTTC. Amino acids: CASSLAAFSYEQYF.

The J gene is TRBJ1-5, the V gene TRBV27, with D unresolved. This CDR3 has 14 residues. V was pared by 1 base and J by 1 base, with 5 bases between. The germline gives CDR1 MNHEY, CDR2 SMNVEV (reference sequence). The CDR3 reads CASSLYQSNQPQHF. Here the CDR3 DNA reads TGTGCCAGCAGTTTATACCAGAGCAATCAGCCCCAGCATTTT.

The CDR3 DNA is TGTGCCAGTAGTACCCGGACCCCAAGCAATCAGCCCCAGCATTTT. It encodes CASSTRTPSNQPQHF. The chain uses TRBV19 and TRBJ1-5; D remains ambiguous. Trimming removed 4 bases from V and 1 base from J, with 11 bases in between. From germline, CDR1 is LNHDA and CDR2 SQIVND (reference sequence). The CDR3 length is 15 residues.

The V gene is TRBV11-2, the J gene TRBJ2-2; D is undetermined. The V gene's germline CDR1 is SGHAT and CDR2 FQNNGV. The CDR3 has 12 amino acids. The germline V and J ends were trimmed by 5 bases and 4 bases, with 5 bases remaining between them. Here the CDR3 reads CASSQVTGELFF. The DNA for the CDR3 is TGTGCCAGCAGCCAAGTCACCGGGGAGCTGTTTTTT.

The gene calls are TRBV7-2 and TRBJ1-5; D not certain. CDR1 is SGHTA and CDR2 is FQGNSA in the germline V gene. Trimming took off 1 base at V and 5 bases at J, with 9 bases between the two ends. The CDR3 is 14 residues long. In DNA form, the CDR3 reads TGTGCCAGCAGCTTAGGCCAGCTTTATCAGCCCCAGCATTTT. This codes for CASSLGQLYQPQHF.

The V call is TRBV20-1, the J call TRBJ1-6; 9 positions match TRBD1. This CDR3 spans 18 amino acids. Per the germline V gene, CDR1 is DFQATT and CDR2 is SNEGSKA (reference sequence). The trim removed 0 bases at V and 7 bases at J, leaving 13 bases unmatched. The DNA of the CDR3 is TGCAGTGCTAGAGATCCTATTACCGGGACAGGGACCAATTCACCCCTCCACTTT. This sequence encodes CSARDPITGTGTNSPLHF.

This clonotype came up a few times. The CDR3 DNA is TGTGCCAGCAGCTCCCTGGCTGGGACAGAGAGCGGTTCACCCCTCCACTTT. Translating gives CASSSLAGTESGSPLHF. The chain links TRBV7-9 to TRBJ1-6, with 7 bases matching TRBD1. The V gene end was trimmed by 4 bases and the J gene end by 9 bases; junction bases not matched to a gene: 15. CDR1 and CDR2 from the germline V gene are SEHNR and FQNEAQ (reference sequence). CDR3 length: 17 amino acids.

The chain recombines TRBV7-9 with TRBJ2-7; no clear D gene. This CDR3 contains 13 residues. Germline CDR1 and CDR2: SEHNR and FQNEAQ (reference sequence). V was cut by 4 bases and J by 4 bases, with 11 bases left in between. Here the CDR3 DNA reads TGTGCCAGCAGCTCCCTTTTGAAGTACGAGCAGTACTTC. Translation gives CASSSLLKYEQYF.

J is TRBJ1-2 and V is TRBV6-1; D unresolved. V lost 0 bases and J lost 0, with 11 bases in between. CDR1 and CDR2 from the germline V gene are MNHNS and SASEGT. The CDR3 has 16 amino acids. DNA of the CDR3: TGTGCCAGCAGTGAAGCGTATGAGGGCTCTAACTATGGCTACACCTTC. Protein sequence: CASSEAYEGSNYGYTF.

V is TRBV7-2 and J is TRBJ2-1; D is possibly TRBD2 (6 bases). The V and J ends lost 4 bases and 10 bases respectively, with 20 bases between them. Germline assignment: CDR1 SGHTA and CDR2 FQGNSA. This CDR3 is built from 15 residues. Here the CDR3 DNA reads TGTGCCAGCAGCTCGGGAGCGGGTCTAGCGAGGGAGCAGTTCTTC. Its translation: CASSSGAGLAREQFF.

This clonotype was recorded a few times. The chain couples TRBV7-2 to TRBJ2-7; TRBD2 agrees at 7 bases. CDR3 size: 16 residues. V shed 5 bases and J 2 bases; nucleotides not matched to a gene: 12. Germline CDR1 SGHTA, CDR2 FQGNSA. The CDR3 DNA sequence: TGTGCCAGCAGCCCCGAGGAAAGCGGGAACACCTACGAGCAGTACTTC. Residues: CASSPEESGNTYEQYF.

This clonotype was counted a few times. This chain joins TRBV7-9 and TRBJ2-1; TRBD2 might be the D (6 bases). V was cut by 5 bases and J by 5 bases, with 16 bases left in between. Germline V gene sequence: CDR1 SEHNR, CDR2 FQNEAQ (reference sequence). This CDR3 has 15 amino acids. This CDR3 reads CASSGTSQGHNEQFF. In DNA, the CDR3 is TGTGCCAGCAGCGGAACTAGCCAGGGCCACAATGAGCAGTTCTTC.

This clonotype was found once. CDR3 bases: TGTGCCAGCAGACCCAGGACAGGGGGCGGAGGGACCCAGTACTTC. This encodes CASRPRTGGGGTQYF. The chain uses TRBV28 and TRBJ2-5; TRBD1 matches at 11 bases. Germline V lookup: CDR1 MDHEN, CDR2 SYDVKM. V gave up 6 bases and J gave up 7 bases; unmatched junction bases: 10. The CDR3 length is 15 residues. The complete variable domain, with remaining parts taken from reference TRBV28 and TRBJ2-5, reads DVKVTQSSRYLVKRTGEKVFLECVQDMDHENMFWYRQDPGLGLRLIYFSYDVKMKEKGDIPEGYSVSREKKERFSLILESASTNQTSMYLCASRPRTGGGGTQYFGPGTRLLVL.

The J gene is TRBJ1-2, the V gene TRBV7-8; D is possibly TRBD1 (5 bases). The CDR3 has 17 residues. V lost 5 bases, J lost 4 bases, and 23 bases lay in between. In germline, CDR1 is SGHVS, CDR2 FQNEAQ. The CDR3 loop is CASSPLLFRDGFYGYTF. The CDR3 DNA reads TGTGCCAGCAGCCCCCTTCTCTTCAGGGACGGATTCTATGGCTACACCTTC.

A single count supports this clonotype. The chain combines TRBV7-7 with TRBJ2-1; D remains ambiguous. This CDR3 comprises 13 residues. CDR1 and CDR2 from the germline V gene are SSHAT and FNYEAQ (reference sequence). CDR3 coding DNA: TGTGCTAGAAGCTTCGGGCCGAGCAATGAGCAGTTCTTC. Translating gives CARSFGPSNEQFF.

This clonotype was recorded a few times. The chain employs TRBV28 and TRBJ1-2; D remains ambiguous. Germline V gives CDR1 MDHEN, CDR2 SYDVKM. The CDR3 has 12 residues. V lost 11 bases, J lost 4 bases, and 14 bases lay in between. CDR3 coding DNA: TGTGCCCTTCTCGAGCGGAGCTATGGCTACACCTTC. It yields the protein CALLERSYGYTF.

The rearrangement links TRBV7-2 to TRBJ2-5; D gene uncertain. V lost 2 bases, J lost 3 bases, and 13 bases lay in between. Germline V CDR1 and CDR2: SGHTA, FQGNSA. The CDR3 extends over 15 amino acids. For the CDR3, the DNA is TGTGCCAGCAGCTTAAGGGATCGAGACGAAGAGACCCAGTACTTC. Protein sequence: CASSLRDRDEETQYF.

This clonotype was counted a few times. V usage is TRBV7-6 and J usage is TRBJ2-7; the D call may be TRBD1 or TRBD2 (5 bases each). From germline, CDR1 is SGHVS and CDR2 FNYEAQ. This CDR3 has 14 residues. Trimming took 5 bases from V and 2 from J, leaving 13 bases between them. Here the CDR3 reads CASSPEGRTYEQYF. The DNA of the CDR3 is TGTGCCAGCAGCCCCGAGGGGAGAACCTACGAGCAGTACTTC.

A few counts support this clonotype. The chain is built from TRBV6-2 or TRBV6-3 and TRBJ1-1, with D maybe TRBD1 (5 bases). Germline CDR1 reads MNHEY; CDR2 reads SVGEGT. This CDR3 comprises 14 residues. V shed 4 bases and J shed 11 bases, with 20 bases lying between them. The DNA for the CDR3 is TGTGCCAGCAGTTCCCTCGGGGCGAGAGAGCGGGCTTTCTTT. Encoded protein: CASSSLGARERAFF.

This clonotype was seen more than once but under ten times. The CDR3 protein is CASSRPGDPGRSYTF. As DNA, the CDR3 is TGTGCCAGCAGTCGCCCCGGAGACCCAGGGCGTTCCTACACCTTC. The rearrangement joins TRBV28 to TRBJ1-2; D might be TRBD1 (5 bases). CDR1 and CDR2 (germline): MDHEN, SYDVKM. The CDR3 totals 15 residues. Trimming shortened V by 5 bases and J by 10 bases, and 23 bases separated the two germline ends.

CDR3 amino acids: CASSLEISGPFLNEQFF. CDR3 DNA: TGTGCCAGCAGCTTAGAAATTAGCGGGCCCTTCCTCAATGAGCAGTTCTTC. The chain employs TRBV11-3 and TRBJ2-1, with TRBD2 identical over 7 bases. Trimming at V came to 0 bases and at J to 6 bases, leaving 11 bases not matched to a gene. CDR1 SGHNT and CDR2 YENEEA come from the germline V gene. The CDR3 runs 17 residues.

This clonotype has more than one count but fewer than ten. The chain employs TRBV15 and TRBJ2-1, with a tentative D call TRBD2 (5 bases). Per the germline V gene, CDR1 is LNHNV and CDR2 is YYDKDF (reference sequence). Trimming pared 2 bases from V and 6 bases from J, leaving 17 bases between. There are 16 residues in the CDR3. CDR3: CATSRLREEAFNEQFF. As DNA, the CDR3 is TGTGCCACCAGCAGATTACGGGAAGAGGCCTTCAATGAGCAGTTCTTC. The entire variable domain, with the rest obtained from reference TRBV15 and TRBJ2-1, is as follows: DAMVIQNPRYQVTQFGKPVTLSCSQTLNHNVMYWYQQKSSQAPKLLFHYYDKDFNNEADTPDNFQSRRPNTSFCFLDIRSPGLGDTAMYLCATSRLREEAFNEQFFGPGTRLTVL.

In its sample, this clonotype was seen a few times. This chain links TRBV6-6 with TRBJ2-3; maybe TRBD2 (5 bases). Germline CDR1 reads MNHNY; CDR2 reads SVGAGI (reference sequence). This CDR3 contains 14 residues. Trimming removed 4 bases from V and 2 bases from J, with 10 bases in between. Written as DNA, the CDR3 is TGTGCCAGCAGTTTCGTCGGGAACACAGATACGCAGTATTTT. Protein product: CASSFVGNTDTQYF.

The genes are TRBV7-6 and TRBJ2-5; D possibly matches TRBD1 or TRBD2 (6 bases each). Germline V gene lookup returns CDR1 SGHVS and CDR2 FNYEAQ. CDR3 length: 17 residues. V shed 1 base and J shed 0 bases, with 15 bases lying between them. CDR3 coding DNA: TGTGCCAGCAGCTTAGACTGGGGGGCAACCCACCAAGAGACCCAGTACTTC. Its protein product is CASSLDWGATHQETQYF.

This clonotype was seen only a few times. The chain recombines TRBV6-1 with TRBJ2-1; no clear D. Germline lookup yields CDR1 MNHNS and CDR2 SASEGT. The CDR3 totals 15 residues. This CDR3 reads CATYHPVGLGNEQFF. The CDR3 DNA reads as TGTGCTACCTACCATCCAGTGGGCCTGGGCAATGAGCAGTTCTTC.